Here is one T cell receptor beta chain with its context. Its antigen is not known. The germline gives CDR1 SGHTS, CDR2 YDEGEE. This CDR3 has 14 amino acids. V lost 5 bases, J lost 7 bases, and 5 bases stayed unmatched. This sample was taken from a study of cytomegalovirus exposure and HLA in healthy donors. Study information: Earlier sequencing of some 190 million T cells yielded 100 million to 140 million unique TCR beta sequences.

PCR amplification relied on 60 Vbeta primers (plus 13 Jbeta primers). Original analysis: Later reanalysis found 75 million to 100 million unique TCR beta chains, roughly 9.9 million of them shared. Assay: immunoSEQ multiplex PCR; the TCRdb copy retains only in-frame clones and omits some. That table is the source of V, J and clone size, and D and trimming were worked out from the DNA. The table lists under 200,000 clones, with around 1.9% in the top ten. Study-wide points: A previous analysis found most TCR beta V segments productive roughly 87% or roughly 30% of the time.

The TCR comes from a young man in good health and CMV-seronegative. The sequenced material came from PBMCs. The rearrangement uses TRBV5-8 and TRBJ1-6; 8 bases fit TRBD1. The CDR3 bases are TGTGCCAGCAGGCGCAGGGGGCTGAATTCACCCCTCCACTTT. Residues: CASRRRGLNSPLHF.